The entry below gives a single TCR beta chain sequence along with its context. Healthy bone marrow donors formed the donor group. Germline-derived CDR1 and CDR2 are SEHNR and FQNEAQ (reference sequence). Trimming cost V 1 base and J 0 bases; bases outside gene matches: 9. The CDR3 loop spans 19 amino acids. The data belong to a study of cytomegalovirus exposure and HLA in healthy donors. The PCR ran on 60 Vbeta and 13 Jbeta primers. TCRdb keeps only in-frame clones here, not all; method: immunoSEQ multiplex PCR. The sample yields about 98,000 clones, 81% seen once. Sequencing was carried out using PBMCs. The rearrangement uses TRBV7-9 and TRBJ1-6; 7 bases match TRBD1. The TCR comes from a man aged 40-49 years in good health and CMV-seronegative. CDR3 residues: CASSLGQGRLSSYNSPLHF. Here the CDR3 DNA reads TGTGCCAGCAGCTTAGGACAGGGCCGTCTTAGCTCCTATAATTCACCCCTCCACTTT.